The rows below give T cell receptor beta chains drawn from one sample of a study of blood T cell repertoires in COVID-19. Generated by immunoSEQ multiplex PCR, the TCRdb table keeps only in-frame clones and is missing some. This sample carries more than 250,000 clones, around 87% of them seen once, and the ten largest clones take 1%. The sample comprised peripheral blood. The receptors come from a man in his forties or fifties with active or convalescent COVID-19. Both conserved end residues are trimmed from each CDR3. The order of the fields is V gene, CDR3 protein.

TRBV12-5 | ASGLGSGRDTQY
TRBV20-1 | SARSSYEQY
TRBV2 | ASSEGVLLGYT
TRBV30 | AWSPRDTQEQY
TRBV5-4 | ASSYQTGAGNTIY
TRBV28 | ASRTSGAATYEQY
TRBV18 | ASSPPGQGDTIY
TRBV28 | ASSLESVGGYT
TRBV29-1 | SGEGGTGGTDTQY
TRBV18 | ASSPPRTGGNEQY
TRBV30 | AWMAYSKNTEAF
TRBV7-2 | ASSLADRADGYT
TRBV7-2 | ASATGGDNSPLH
TRBV7-3 | ASSEGLAKHEQY
TRBV7-9 | ASSLGLAGYNEQF
TRBV27 | ASSTNRGLVNEKLF
TRBV5-1 | ASSSGTPRDYGYT
TRBV10-2 | ASKWGDSHNEQF
TRBV28 | ASTIRGVVHTEAF
TRBV5-1 | ASSPSTGRETQY
TRBV27 | ASSLTGGYGYT
TRBV28 | ASSLKRFEAF
TRBV6-6 | ASSDRGNGELF
TRBV29-1 | SVEIARATEAF
TRBV6-5 | ASSWRVNSPLH
TRBV24-1 | ATSDYGQVLSYEQY
TRBV7-2 | ASSPGQTNTGELF
TRBV6-5 | ASRSGARNTEAF
TRBV11-2 | ASSLLGGRTDTQY
TRBV2 | ASSEQGQVNEKLF
TRBV7-9 | ASSWGQGATNEKLF
TRBV4-3 | ASSQDGSGREQY
TRBV28 | LYRNSGNTIY
TRBV6-6 | ASSRNRDRDILAYGYT
TRBV5-4 | ASSYRDRGLWEQY
TRBV11-2 | ASSPLTGAPYEQY
TRBV2 | ASSVSHSGNTIY
TRBV29-1 | SVDPHLGYT
TRBV5-4 | ASSPAGGGTDTQY
TRBV3-1/TRBV3-2 | ASSQARTEAF
TRBV7-3 | ASSRTGGGETQY
TRBV19 | ASSRRLAGEETQY
TRBV4-1 | ASSQDRGGWGEKLF
TRBV5-1 | ASSLVQGGSYEQY
TRBV3-1/TRBV3-2 | ASNFQGGNTIY
TRBV5-1 | ASSYSGSLRETQY
TRBV30 | AWNTGGQETQY
TRBV5-4 | ASSSGLAGTYNEQF
TRBV11-3 | ASTYSGTADNEQF